This T cell receptor (beta chain) is drawn from a study of blood T cells in healthy people across ages. Whole-study results and caveats: As age increased, TCR beta diversity per million T cells fell in a roughly linear fashion.

PBMCs were isolated at a quantity of at least 6 million per sample. Extracted total RNA amounted to at least 5 micrograms for each sample. Germline V gives CDR1 SQVTM, CDR2 ANQGSEA. CDR3 length: 13 amino acids. The V and J ends lost 7 bases and 10 bases, in that order; junction bases with no gene match: 16. Using a J-beta primer mix together with a sample-barcoded 5' primer, a second PCR was run for roughly 6 to 11 cycles. TCRdb ran MiXCR on the 5' RACE reads and lists one entry per CDR3 protein. The table has more than 1,400,000 distinct CDR3 sequences, 42% seen once. Regarding this clonotype: What it recognizes is unknown.

Specimen: blood. This chain links TRBV29-1 with TRBJ2-7, with 7 bases that match TRBD2. This sequence originates from a woman between 18 and 30 years old in good health. In DNA, the CDR3 is TGCAGCGAAGGAGGGGAGGGTCAGTGGGCCCAGTACTTC. It codes for CSEGGEGQWAQYF.